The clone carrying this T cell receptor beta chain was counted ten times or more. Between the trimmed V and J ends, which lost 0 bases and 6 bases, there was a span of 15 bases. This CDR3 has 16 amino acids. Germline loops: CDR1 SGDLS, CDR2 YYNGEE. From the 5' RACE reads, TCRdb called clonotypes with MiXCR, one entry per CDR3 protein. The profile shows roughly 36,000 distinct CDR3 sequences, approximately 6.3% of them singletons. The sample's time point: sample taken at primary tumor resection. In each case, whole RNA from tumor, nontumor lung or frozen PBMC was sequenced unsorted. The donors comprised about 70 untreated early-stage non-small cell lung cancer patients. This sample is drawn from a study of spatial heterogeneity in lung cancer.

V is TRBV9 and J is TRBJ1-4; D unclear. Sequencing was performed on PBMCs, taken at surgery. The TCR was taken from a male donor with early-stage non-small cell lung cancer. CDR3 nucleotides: TGTGCCAGCAGCGTAGGGACCGGGAGTTATGATGAAAAACTGTTTTTT. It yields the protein CASSVGTGSYDEKLFF.